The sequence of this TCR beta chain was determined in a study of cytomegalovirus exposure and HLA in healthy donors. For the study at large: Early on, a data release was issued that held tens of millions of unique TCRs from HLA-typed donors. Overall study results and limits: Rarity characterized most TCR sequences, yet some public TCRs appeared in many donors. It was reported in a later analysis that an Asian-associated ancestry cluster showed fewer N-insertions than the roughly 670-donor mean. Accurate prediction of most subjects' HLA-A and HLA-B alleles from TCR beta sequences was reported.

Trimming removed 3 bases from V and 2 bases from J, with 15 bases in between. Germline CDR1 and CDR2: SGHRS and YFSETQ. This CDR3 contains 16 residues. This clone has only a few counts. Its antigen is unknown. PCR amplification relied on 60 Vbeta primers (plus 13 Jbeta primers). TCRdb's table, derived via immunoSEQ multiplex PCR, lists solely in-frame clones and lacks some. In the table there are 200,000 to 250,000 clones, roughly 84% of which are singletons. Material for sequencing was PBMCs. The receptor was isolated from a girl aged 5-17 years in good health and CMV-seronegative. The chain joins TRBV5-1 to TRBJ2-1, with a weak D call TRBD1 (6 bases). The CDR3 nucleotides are TGCGCCAGCAGCTCAAGAGGGGGAACCACCTACAATGAGCAGTTCTTC. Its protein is CASSSRGGTTYNEQFF.